This passage covers 8 T cell receptor beta chains from one sample sequenced in a study of early stage breast cancer tumors. The assay was immunoSEQ multiplex PCR, and TCRdb's table has in-frame clones only and misses some. The sample yields under 75,000 clones, 60% to 85% seen once. The material sequenced was blood. The source of these receptors is a person aged 30-39 years with breast cancer.

CDR3 nucleotides: TGTGCCAGCAGCTTAGCAATCCAAGAGACCCAGTACTTC. Amino acids: CASSLAIQETQYF. The rearrangement links TRBV7-2 to TRBJ2-5; D is undetermined. Trimming cost V 0 bases and J 1 base, with 3 bases left between them. The CDR3 covers 13 residues. In germline, CDR1 is SGHTA, CDR2 FQGNSA.

The chain carries TRBV7-9 and TRBJ2-6; 9 bases agree with TRBD2. Germline lookup yields CDR1 SEHNR and CDR2 FQNEAQ (reference sequence). The CDR3 contains 17 residues. V lost 3 bases, J lost 2 bases, and 5 bases stayed unmatched. The CDR3 spells CASSFIGGRAGANVLTF. The DNA for the CDR3 is TGTGCCAGCAGCTTCATCGGCGGGAGGGCTGGGGCCAACGTCCTGACTTTC.

The chain carries TRBV6-5 and TRBJ2-7, with TRBD2 matching over 8 bases. V lost 10 bases, J lost 7 bases, and 9 bases stayed unmatched. CDR1 is MNHEY and CDR2 is SVGAGI in the germline V gene. CDR3 size: 12 residues. The DNA for the CDR3 is TGTGCCACTCGGGAGGGCCGGGATGAGCAGTACTTC. Protein: CATREGRDEQYF.

The genes are TRBV30 and TRBJ2-6; D possibly corresponds to TRBD2 (5 bases). Germline V gene lookup returns CDR1 GTSNPN and CDR2 SVGIG (reference sequence). V dropped 8 bases and J dropped 2 bases, with 16 bases sitting between them. CDR3 size: 15 residues. The CDR3 spells CAGPPLGAGANVLTF. The CDR3 DNA follows: TGTGCCGGGCCGCCCTTGGGAGCTGGGGCCAACGTCCTGACTTTC.

V is TRBV30 and J is TRBJ2-7, with TRBD2 identical over 8 bases. Losses at the gene ends were 2 bases for V and 3 bases for J; bases not matched to a gene: 6. CDR3 size: 14 residues. CDR1 and CDR2 (germline): GTSNPN, SVGIG (reference sequence). The CDR3 protein is CAWSFGTSVYEQYF. The CDR3 bases are TGTGCCTGGAGTTTCGGGACTAGTGTCTACGAGCAGTACTTC. Full variable domain (remainder filled in from reference TRBV30 and TRBJ2-7): SQTIHQWPATLVQPVGSPLSLECTVEGTSNPNLYWYRQAAGRGLQLLFYSVGIGQISSEVPQNLSASRPQDRQFILSSKKLLLSDSGFYLCAWSFGTSVYEQYFGPGTRLTVT.

A few counts support this clone. This rearrangement joins TRBV2 to TRBJ2-6; D ambiguous. Germline CDR1 is SNHLY and CDR2 is FYNNEI. The CDR3 runs to 16 residues. The V end lost 1 base, the J end lost 1 base, and 8 bases lay between the germline ends. The DNA for the CDR3 is TGTGCCAGCAGTGAAGTTCGACTTTCTGGGGCCAACGTCCTGACTTTC. Amino acid sequence: CASSEVRLSGANVLTF.

This clone turned up a few times. The J gene is TRBJ2-2, the V gene TRBV5-1, with 7 bases fitting TRBD1. V was pared by 2 bases and J by 7 bases, with 8 bases of the junction left unmatched. Germline CDR1 and CDR2: SGHRS and YFSETQ. The CDR3 is 15 residues long. This chain's CDR3 is CASSFRQGDDGELFF. CDR3 coding DNA: TGCGCCAGCAGCTTCCGACAGGGTGATGACGGGGAGCTGTTTTTT.

The chain couples TRBV27 to TRBJ2-5, with 7 bases matching TRBD2. The CDR3 contains 15 residues. J lost 4 bases, V lost 7 bases, and 12 bases had no gene match. Germline assignment: CDR1 MNHEY and CDR2 SMNVEV (reference sequence). In nucleotides, the CDR3 is TGTGCCAGCAAAATATTACAAGCGGGACTAGAGACCCAGTACTTC. Protein: CASKILQAGLETQYF.